These 24 T cell receptor beta chains originate from one sample sequenced in a study of cytomegalovirus exposure and HLA in healthy donors. PCR involved 60 Vbeta and 13 Jbeta primers. Assay used: immunoSEQ multiplex PCR; TCRdb lists only in-frame clones, some missing. In the table there are under 150,000 clones, around 87% of which are singletons. Sequencing input: PBMCs. These receptor sequences come from a woman aged 25 to 39 in good health and CMV-seronegative.

CDR3 DNA: TGTGCCACCAGCAGAGCCACAACTAATGAAAAACTGTTTTTT. Translated: CATSRATTNEKLFF. V usage is TRBV15 and J usage is TRBJ1-4; D not certain. Trimming cost V 1 base and J 0 bases, with 3 bases left between them. The CDR3 consists of 14 residues. Germline-derived CDR1 and CDR2 are LNHNV and YYDKDF (reference sequence).

This rearrangement joins TRBV4-1 to TRBJ2-1; no clear D gene. V was trimmed by 4 bases and J by 0 bases, leaving 13 bases between them. The germline V gene encodes CDR1 MGHRA and CDR2 YSYEKL. The CDR3 loop spans 16 amino acids. The CDR3 DNA is TGCGCCAGCAGCCGCCCCGGCAGGATCTCCTACAATGAGCAGTTCTTC. It codes for CASSRPGRISYNEQFF.

This clone was detected only once. This chain connects TRBV2 to TRBJ2-1, with 8 bases that match TRBD2. The CDR3 totals 14 residues. The V gene end was trimmed by 6 bases and the J gene end by 9 bases; junction bases not matched to a gene: 10. Per the germline V gene, CDR1 is SNHLY and CDR2 is FYNNEI. CDR3: CASSDVREDSEQFF. CDR3 nucleotide sequence: TGTGCCAGCAGCGACGTGCGGGAGGACAGTGAGCAGTTCTTC.

This chain connects TRBV4-1 to TRBJ1-1; D perhaps matches TRBD1 (6 bases). Per germline, CDR1 MGHRA and CDR2 YSYEKL. V was trimmed by 3 bases and J by 0 bases, leaving 14 bases between them. This CDR3 is built from 16 residues. As DNA, the CDR3 is TGCGCCAGCAGCCATCGCCCCGGACAGATGAACACTGAAGCTTTCTTT. Its protein is CASSHRPGQMNTEAFF.

The rearrangement joins TRBV5-4 to TRBJ2-7; 7 bases agree with TRBD1. J was trimmed by 2 bases and V by 4 bases; bases with no gene match: 6. The CDR3 contains 14 residues. Looked up from germline, CDR1 is SGHNT and CDR2 is YYREEE (reference sequence). The DNA of the CDR3 is TGTGCCAGCAGCGAATACAGGGGCCCCTACGAGCAGTACTTC. This translates into CASSEYRGPYEQYF.

The V and J genes are TRBV28 and TRBJ2-7, with 8 bases lining up with TRBD2. The CDR3 has 14 residues. Looked up from germline, CDR1 is MDHEN and CDR2 is SYDVKM. The ends lost 8 bases at V and 2 bases at J; junction bases unmatched: 8. Here the CDR3 DNA reads TGTGCCAGCGGGAGCGGGAGCGCCCCCTACGAGCAGTACTTC. Its protein is CASGSGSAPYEQYF.

The V gene is TRBV25-1, the J gene TRBJ2-3, with TRBD2 as a possible D gene (7 bases). The CDR3 loop spans 18 amino acids. V shed 3 bases and J shed 3 bases, with 22 bases lying between them. Germline V gene lookup returns CDR1 MGHDK and CDR2 SYGVNS. CDR3 amino acids: CASSDSSTWGGGTDTQYF. CDR3 nucleotides: TGTGCCAGCAGTGATTCATCCACCTGGGGAGGGGGTACAGATACGCAGTATTTT.

This clone came up a few times. The chain recombines TRBV10-2 with TRBJ2-3, with 8 nucleotides matching TRBD2. CDR3 length: 16 amino acids. Germline lookup yields CDR1 WSHSY and CDR2 SAAADI. Germline trimming cut 3 bases from V and 0 bases from J; bases unmatched to any gene: 5. CDR3 DNA sequence: TGCGCCAGCAGTGACCGAGCGGGGGCTAGCACAGATACGCAGTATTTT. Residues: CASSDRAGASTDTQYF.

CDR3 in amino acids: CASSQERSQGASGYGYTF. DNA for the CDR3: TGTGCCAGCAGCCAAGAGCGAAGCCAGGGGGCGAGTGGCTATGGCTACACCTTC. V is TRBV4-2 and J is TRBJ1-2; the match to TRBD1 covers 8 bases. V lost 0 bases to trimming and J lost 4 bases; unmatched junction nucleotides: 13. This CDR3 spans 18 amino acids. Per germline, CDR1 LGHNA and CDR2 YNFKEQ.

The chain uses TRBV5-4 and TRBJ1-5; D is unclear. CDR3 length equals 15 residues. Trimming cost V 5 bases and J 0 bases, with 12 bases left between them. Germline V CDR1 and CDR2: SGHNT, YYREEE (reference sequence). The CDR3 reads CASRDGPYSNQPQHF. DNA for the CDR3: TGTGCCAGCAGGGATGGGCCCTATAGCAATCAGCCCCAGCATTTT.

J is TRBJ2-7 and V is TRBV7-2; D gene uncertain. CDR3 length: 14 residues. The V gene's germline CDR1 is SGHTA and CDR2 FQGNSA. V shed 1 base and J shed 1 base, with 8 bases lying between them. This CDR3 is CASSLVVSSYEQYF. CDR3 bases: TGTGCCAGCAGCTTAGTGGTCAGTTCCTACGAGCAGTACTTC.

This rearrangement joins TRBV29-1 to TRBJ2-4; a possible D gene is TRBD2 (6 bases). The CDR3 has 12 amino acids. With 1 base removed from V and 9 bases from J, the gap between germline ends came to 10 bases. Germline lookup yields CDR1 SQVTM and CDR2 ANQGSEA. CDR3 DNA sequence: TGCAGCGTTGAAGGGAGGGAAGGCATTCAGTACTTC. Translation gives CSVEGREGIQYF. The full variable domain, with the rest looked up from reference TRBV29-1 and TRBJ2-4, is SAVISQKPSRDICQRGTSLTIQCQVDSQVTMMFWYRQQPGQSLTLIATANQGSEATYESGFVIDKFPISRPNLTFSTLTVSNMSPEDSSIYLCSVEGREGIQYFGAGTRLSVL.

A single count supports this clone. The rearrangement links TRBV30 to TRBJ1-2, with 7 positions matching TRBD1. There are 13 residues in the CDR3. The V gene's germline CDR1 is GTSNPN and CDR2 SVGIG (reference sequence). V shed 2 bases, J shed 6 bases, and the junction held 6 bases outside the gene matches. The CDR3 coding sequence is TGTGCCTGGAGTACACAGGGGTTAAATGGCTACACCTTC. It specifies CAWSTQGLNGYTF.

The rearrangement uses TRBV7-3 and TRBJ2-7; weak D call: TRBD1 (5 bases). Germline assignment: CDR1 SGHTA and CDR2 FQGTGA. V lost 2 bases, J lost 7 bases, and 18 bases lay in between. This CDR3 spans 15 amino acids. DNA of the CDR3: TGTGCCAGCAGCTTAGACTTGGCAGGGTCGGGTGAGCAGTACTTC. Residues: CASSLDLAGSGEQYF.

The chain joins TRBV9 to TRBJ2-1; D unclear. The germline V and J ends were trimmed by 3 bases and 0 bases, with 10 bases remaining between them. In germline, CDR1 is SGDLS, CDR2 YYNGEE. The CDR3 is 15 residues long. CDR3 in amino acids: CASSEVPVSYNEQFF. The DNA for the CDR3 is TGTGCCAGCAGCGAAGTTCCAGTCTCCTACAATGAGCAGTTCTTC.

V usage is TRBV5-8 and J usage is TRBJ2-2; 7 positions agree with TRBD1. Germline V gives CDR1 SGHTS, CDR2 YDEGEE. CDR3 length: 15 residues. Unmatched junction bases numbered 5, after V lost 2 bases and J lost 4 bases. The CDR3 coding sequence is TGTGCCAGCAGCTTACACAGGGGCACCACCGGGGAGCTGTTTTTT. Translated, it gives CASSLHRGTTGELFF.

This chain links TRBV28 with TRBJ2-7; D is undetermined. Germline CDR1 MDHEN, CDR2 SYDVKM. The CDR3 is made up of 12 amino acids. Trimming cost V 5 bases and J 7 bases, with 12 bases left between them. The CDR3 reads CASSIPLGEQYF. The CDR3, as DNA: TGTGCCAGCAGTATCCCACTCGGGGAGCAGTACTTC.

The rearrangement joins TRBV11-2 to TRBJ1-1; unclear D gene. This CDR3 region has 12 residues. Germline CDR1 reads SGHAT; CDR2 reads FQNNGV. Trimming cost V 5 bases and J 9 bases, with 13 bases left between them. The CDR3 bases are TGTGCCAGCAGCGCGACCGGGAACAAAGCTTTCTTT. Its translation is CASSATGNKAFF.

This clone was seen once. The chain uses TRBV7-6 and TRBJ2-7; D is perhaps TRBD1 (6 bases). CDR1 is SGHVS, CDR2 FNYEAQ, per germline. This CDR3 is 14 amino acids long. Trimming shortened V by 0 bases and J by 3 bases, and 9 bases separated the two germline ends. The CDR3 loop is CASSLATGNYEQYF. Here the CDR3 DNA reads TGTGCCAGCAGCTTAGCGACAGGAAACTACGAGCAGTACTTC.

CDR3 region: CASSLPPKETQYF. The CDR3 DNA sequence: TGTGCCAGCAGCTTGCCCCCTAAAGAGACCCAGTACTTC. V usage is TRBV7-9 and J usage is TRBJ2-5; D is unresolved. The germline V gene encodes CDR1 SEHNR and CDR2 FQNEAQ (reference sequence). The CDR3 runs to 13 residues. Deletions cut 3 bases from V and 3 bases from J, with 8 bases between.

This clone was seen only once. The rearrangement joins TRBV27 to TRBJ2-7; TRBD2 aligns across 9 bases. Germline CDR1 is MNHEY and CDR2 is SMNVEV (reference sequence). V lost 1 base and J lost 4; bases outside the gene matches: 11. This CDR3 comprises 17 residues. CDR3 in amino acids: CASSLYPVRAGGYEQYF. The DNA of the CDR3 is TGTGCCAGCAGTTTATATCCGGTGCGAGCGGGAGGTTACGAGCAGTACTTC.

The rearrangement uses TRBV7-2 and TRBJ2-3, with D possibly TRBD1 on 5 matching bases. The V end was cut by 4 bases, the J end by 4 bases, with 18 bases between. Per the germline V gene, CDR1 is SGHTA and CDR2 is FQGNSA. The CDR3 is made up of 16 amino acids. Here the CDR3 DNA reads TGTGCCAGCAGCTCCTTGGGGCAAAGATGGGCAGATACGCAGTATTTT. This encodes CASSSLGQRWADTQYF.

This sequence joins TRBV7-8 and TRBJ1-2; perhaps TRBD1 as D (5 bases). Germline V gene sequence: CDR1 SGHVS, CDR2 FQNEAQ. V gave up 4 bases and J gave up 0 bases, with 12 bases separating them. The CDR3 is made up of 15 amino acids. Here the CDR3 DNA reads TGTGCCAGCAGCTCCTACAGGAGTTCTAACTATGGCTACACCTTC. Residues: CASSSYRSSNYGYTF.

In this sample, this clone turned up a few times. The CDR3 loop reads CASSFLTRGVPEAFF. The CDR3 nucleotides read TGTGCCAGCAGTTTCCTTACCAGGGGAGTACCTGAAGCTTTCTTT. The chain carries TRBV6-6 and TRBJ1-1; weak D call: TRBD1 (6 bases). V dropped 4 bases and J dropped 6 bases, with 18 bases sitting between them. CDR3 length: 15 amino acids. In germline, CDR1 is MNHNY, CDR2 SVGAGI (reference sequence).